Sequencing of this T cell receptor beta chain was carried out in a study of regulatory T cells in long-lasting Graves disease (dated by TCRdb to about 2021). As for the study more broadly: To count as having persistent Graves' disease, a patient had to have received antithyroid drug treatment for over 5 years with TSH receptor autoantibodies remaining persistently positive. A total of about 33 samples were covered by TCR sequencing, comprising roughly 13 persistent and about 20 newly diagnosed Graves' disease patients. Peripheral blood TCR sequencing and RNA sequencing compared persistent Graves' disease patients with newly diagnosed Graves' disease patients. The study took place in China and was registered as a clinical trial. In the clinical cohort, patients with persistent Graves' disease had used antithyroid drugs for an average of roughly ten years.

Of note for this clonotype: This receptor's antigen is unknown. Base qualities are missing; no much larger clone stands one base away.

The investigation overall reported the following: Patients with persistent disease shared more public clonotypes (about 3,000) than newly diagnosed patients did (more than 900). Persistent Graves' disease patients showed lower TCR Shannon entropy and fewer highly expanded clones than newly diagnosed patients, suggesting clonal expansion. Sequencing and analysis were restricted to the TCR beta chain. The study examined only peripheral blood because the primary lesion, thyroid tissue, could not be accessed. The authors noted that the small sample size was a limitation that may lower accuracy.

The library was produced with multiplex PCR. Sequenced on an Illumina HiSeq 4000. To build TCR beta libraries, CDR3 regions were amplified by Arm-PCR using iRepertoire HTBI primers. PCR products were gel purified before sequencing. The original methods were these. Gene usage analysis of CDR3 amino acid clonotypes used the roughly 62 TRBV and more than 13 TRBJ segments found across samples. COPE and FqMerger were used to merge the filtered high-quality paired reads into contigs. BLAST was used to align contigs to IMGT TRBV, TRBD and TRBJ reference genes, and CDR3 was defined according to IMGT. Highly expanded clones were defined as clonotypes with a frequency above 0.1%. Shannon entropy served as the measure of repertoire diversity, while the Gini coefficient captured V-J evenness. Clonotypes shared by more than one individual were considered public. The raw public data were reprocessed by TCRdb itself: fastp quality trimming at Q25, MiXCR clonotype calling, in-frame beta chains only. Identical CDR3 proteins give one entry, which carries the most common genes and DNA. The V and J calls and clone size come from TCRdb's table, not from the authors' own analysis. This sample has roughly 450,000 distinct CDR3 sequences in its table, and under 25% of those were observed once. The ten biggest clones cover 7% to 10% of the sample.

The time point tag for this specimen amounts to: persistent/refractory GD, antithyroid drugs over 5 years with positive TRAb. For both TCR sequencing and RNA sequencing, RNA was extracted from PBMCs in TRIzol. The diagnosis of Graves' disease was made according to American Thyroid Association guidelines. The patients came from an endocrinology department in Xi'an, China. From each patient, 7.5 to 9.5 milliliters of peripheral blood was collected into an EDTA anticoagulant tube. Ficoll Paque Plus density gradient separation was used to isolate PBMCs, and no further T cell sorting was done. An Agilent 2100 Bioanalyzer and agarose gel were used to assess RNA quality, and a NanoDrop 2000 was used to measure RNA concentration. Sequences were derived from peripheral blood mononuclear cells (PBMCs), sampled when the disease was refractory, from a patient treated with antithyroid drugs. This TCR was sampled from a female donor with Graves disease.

The CDR3 region reads CAISGPEGQGEFNYEQYF. The DNA reads as follows: TGTGCCATCAGTGGCCCAGAGGGACAGGGGGAGTTTAACTACGAGCAGTACTTC. The sequence joins TRBV10-3 to TRBJ2-7; the central 11 bases match TRBD1. The germline V gene specifies ENHRY as CDR1 and SYGVKD as CDR2. The CDR3 runs 18 residues from the cysteine to the phenylalanine. CDR3 DNA only is kept here, 54 bases in frame from base 1. Clipping removes 4 bases from V and 3 bases from J, with 14 as the unmatched junction base count.